Below, 20 T cell receptor beta chains from the same sample are listed, as sequenced in a study of human T cells and chemical hapten exposure. TCRdb analysed the RACE reads with MiXCR anew, one entry per CDR3 protein. The repertoire has approximately 74,000 distinct CDR3 sequences, approximately 32% of them found once; the top ten carry 7.5% to 10%. The time point here: patch test 1, 2 weeks after DPC sensitization. Indicated treatment: therapeutic diphenylcyclopropenone sensitization with weekly scalp DPC. The starting material was whole blood, obtained in connection with sensitization to the hapten diphenylcyclopropenone (DPC). Receptor source: a man aged 35 to 55 with alopecia areata. Some clones in this sample may be carry-over from other donors' samples.

The chain combines TRBV12-3 or TRBV12-4 with TRBJ2-1; 7 bases fit TRBD2. Losses at the gene ends were 5 bases for V and 8 bases for J; bases not matched to a gene: 9. The CDR3 is 14 amino acids. CDR3 bases: TGTGCCAGCAGTCTGGGGGGAGGGAGCGATGAGCAGTTCTTC. This sequence encodes CASSLGGGSDEQFF.

This clonotype has more than one count but fewer than ten. The J gene is TRBJ2-1, the V gene TRBV20-1; 8 positions agree with TRBD2. From germline, CDR1 is DFQATT and CDR2 SNEGSKA (reference sequence). The CDR3 extends over 14 amino acids. CDR3 sequence: CSAVPAGAVDEQFF. CDR3 DNA: TGCAGCGCCGTCCCAGCGGGGGCTGTCGATGAGCAGTTCTTC.

This clonotype has just a few counts. This chain connects TRBV3-1 to TRBJ2-7, with TRBD2 identical over 8 bases. V trimming: 4 bases; J trimming: 6 bases; junction bases outside the gene matches: 17. There are 17 residues in the CDR3. Germline V gives CDR1 LGHDT, CDR2 YNNKEL (reference sequence). CDR3: CASSPGKTGGPIGEQYF. For the CDR3, the DNA is TGTGCCAGCAGCCCCGGTAAGACGGGAGGGCCTATAGGCGAGCAGTACTTC.

The table lists this clonotype with many counts. V usage is TRBV28 and J usage is TRBJ2-7, with unresolved D. There are 12 residues in the CDR3. Per germline, CDR1 MDHEN and CDR2 SYDVKM. V lost 6 bases, J lost 4 bases, and 10 bases lay in between. The CDR3 sequence: CASSLRDYEQYF. The CDR3 region has the DNA TGTGCCAGCAGCTTAAGAGATTACGAGCAGTACTTC.

The CDR3 is CASSPLTREQYF. CDR3 bases: TGTGCCAGCAGCCCGCTAACCCGGGAGCAGTACTTC. V is TRBV13 and J is TRBJ2-7, with D unclear. Germline V gene data show CDR1 as PRHDT and CDR2 as FYEKMQ (reference sequence). The V end lost 5 bases, the J end lost 7 bases, and 12 bases lay between the germline ends. The CDR3 runs 12 residues.

The chain employs TRBV12-3 or TRBV12-4 and TRBJ2-2, with D unclear. Trimming removed 3 bases from V and 0 bases from J, with 11 bases in between. This CDR3 region has 16 residues. CDR3 loop: CASSFLGFPNTGELFF. In DNA, the CDR3 is TGTGCCAGCAGTTTTCTCGGCTTTCCGAACACCGGGGAGCTGTTTTTT.

In the case of this clonotype: The junction and the germline gene differ at one end; a read error may be behind it. The chain has TRBV20-1 and TRBJ1-1; D uncertain. The CDR3 has 12 residues. Germline V CDR1 and CDR2: DFQATT, SNEGSKA (reference sequence). The CDR3 here is CSAGAANTETFF. The CDR3 region has the DNA TGCAGTGCCGGCGCGGCGAACACTGAAACTTTCTTT.

In this sample, this clonotype turned up a few times. J is TRBJ2-3 and V is TRBV29-1, with 14 bases aligning to TRBD2. Germline V gene data show CDR1 as SQVTM and CDR2 as ANQGSEA. The V segment lost 6 bases and the J segment 4 bases; nucleotides outside the gene matches: 15. This CDR3 has 18 residues. The CDR3 DNA reads as TGCAGCGTCCACGGGACTAGCGGGAGAAGGAGGGTCTCAGATACGCAGTATTTT. Protein sequence: CSVHGTSGRRRVSDTQYF.

In this sample, this clonotype turned up many times. The rearrangement joins TRBV20-1 to TRBJ1-6; 7 bases match TRBD1. J lost 7 bases, V lost 3 bases, and 9 bases had no gene match. The germline V gene encodes CDR1 DFQATT and CDR2 SNEGSKA (reference sequence). The CDR3 extends over 15 amino acids. The CDR3 spells CSASSPGGRNSPLHF. CDR3 sequence (DNA): TGCAGTGCTAGTAGTCCAGGGGGTAGGAATTCACCCCTCCACTTT.

This clonotype has only a few counts. This chain connects TRBV28 to TRBJ1-6, with 7 bases identical to TRBD1. The CDR3 covers 15 residues. Per germline, CDR1 MDHEN and CDR2 SYDVKM. V was pared by 4 bases and J by 10 bases, with 10 bases of the junction left unmatched. In DNA form, the CDR3 reads TGTGCCAGCAGTTCACAGGGGCCCCGGGAATCACCCCTCCACTTT. Translation: CASSSQGPRESPLHF.

This clonotype showed up just a few times. This rearrangement joins TRBV19 to TRBJ1-6; 10 bases agree with TRBD1. Germline trimming cut 7 bases from V and 7 bases from J; bases unmatched to any gene: 7. The CDR3 is 15 amino acids. CDR1 is LNHDA and CDR2 is SQIVND in the germline V gene (reference sequence). The CDR3 DNA follows: TGTGCCAGTACCCTCATGGGACAGGGGAATTCACCCCTCCACTTT. As protein: CASTLMGQGNSPLHF.

The J gene is TRBJ2-6, the V gene TRBV6-1; TRBD1 is a possible D gene (6 bases). The V end lost 6 bases, the J end lost 0 bases, and 15 bases lay between the germline ends. The CDR3 contains 17 residues. Germline V CDR1 and CDR2: MNHNS, SASEGT. CDR3 protein: CASRTRDISSGANVLTF. Written as DNA, the CDR3 is TGTGCCAGCAGAACCCGGGACATCAGCTCTGGGGCCAACGTCCTGACTTTC.

The J gene is TRBJ2-1, the V gene TRBV6-1; D gene uncertain. The V and J ends lost 4 bases and 7 bases respectively, with 17 bases between them. Germline CDR1 and CDR2: MNHNS and SASEGT. This CDR3 spans 15 amino acids. In DNA, the CDR3 is TGTGCCAGCAGTGTGGAAGTGTATCCTAGGAATGAGCAGTTCTTC. This gives the protein CASSVEVYPRNEQFF.

J is TRBJ1-1 and V is TRBV12-3 or TRBV12-4; maybe TRBD1 (6 bases). The CDR3 loop spans 17 amino acids. The V and J ends lost 5 bases and 0 bases respectively, with 19 bases between them. The CDR3 nucleotides read TGTGCCAGCAGTCCCCTAGGACGCGGACAGATGAACACTGAAGCTTTCTTT. This encodes CASSPLGRGQMNTEAFF.

The chain carries TRBV4-1 and TRBJ2-3; tentatively, D is TRBD2 (5 bases). The ends were cut back, 0 bases at V and 0 bases at J, with 13 bases in the middle. The germline V gene has CDR1 MGHRA and CDR2 YSYEKL. This CDR3 region has 17 residues. In DNA, the CDR3 is TGCGCCAGCAGCCAAGACGGCACGGGGTCTAGCACAGATACGCAGTATTTT. Its translation is CASSQDGTGSSTDTQYF.

The V call is TRBV12-3 or TRBV12-4, the J call TRBJ2-2, with 12 bases that match TRBD2. Trimming at V came to 7 bases and at J to 5 bases, leaving 2 bases not matched to a gene. The CDR3 contains 14 residues. The CDR3 region is CASKTSGRTGELFF. DNA for the CDR3: TGTGCCAGCAAGACTAGCGGGAGAACCGGGGAGCTGTTTTTT.

This clonotype has a handful of counts. The V call is TRBV12-3 or TRBV12-4, the J call TRBJ2-2; 9 nucleotides agree with TRBD1. The CDR3 loop spans 14 amino acids. J gave up 3 bases and V 6 bases, and 2 bases lay outside the gene matches. The CDR3 spells CASRRQGDTGELFF. The CDR3 DNA sequence: TGTGCCAGCAGGAGACAGGGGGACACCGGGGAGCTGTTTTTT.

This rearrangement joins TRBV6-1 to TRBJ1-5; TRBD1 might be the D (5 bases). Germline-derived CDR1 and CDR2 are MNHNS and SASEGT. The CDR3 is 15 amino acids. V shed 9 bases and J shed 0 bases, with 15 bases lying between them. CDR3 in DNA: TGTGCCAGTTGGCAGGGTGCCAATAGCAATCAGCCCCAGCATTTT. It codes for CASWQGANSNQPQHF.

The chain joins TRBV12-3 or TRBV12-4 to TRBJ2-7, with no clear D. Trimming removed 3 bases at V and 0 bases at J, with 9 bases between. The CDR3 is 14 residues long. The CDR3 region has the DNA TGTGCCAGCAGTTTTGAACAGAACTCCTACGAGCAGTACTTC. This encodes CASSFEQNSYEQYF.

This clonotype has only a few counts. The rearrangement links TRBV6-5 to TRBJ2-7, with D perhaps matching TRBD1 (6 bases). V shed 6 bases and J shed 4 bases, with 10 bases lying between them. CDR1 MNHEY and CDR2 SVGAGI come from the germline V gene. This CDR3 comprises 12 residues. For the CDR3, the DNA is TGTGCCAGCAGGGGGACAAAGTACGAGCAGTACTTC. Translated: CASRGTKYEQYF.